The 18 T cell receptor beta chains listed next were all sequenced from one sample in a study of human T cells and chemical hapten exposure. One entry per CDR3 protein results from TCRdb running MiXCR on the RACE reads. The sample has under 55,000 distinct CDR3 sequences, roughly a tenth seen once. As to time point: patch test 3, about 24 weeks after DPC sensitization. The treatment here: therapeutic diphenylcyclopropenone sensitization with weekly scalp DPC. The specimen was whole blood, collected in connection with sensitization to the hapten diphenylcyclopropenone (DPC). All receptors derive from a woman aged 35 to 49 with alopecia areata. Some clones in this sample may be carry-over from other donors' samples.

This clonotype has ten or more counts. The chain has TRBV6-4 and TRBJ2-3; D gene unclear. The CDR3 has 13 residues. In germline, CDR1 is MRHNA, CDR2 SNTAGT. V lost 4 bases, J lost 1 base, and 6 bases lay in between. The CDR3 protein is CASSVEGTDTQYF. CDR3 bases: TGTGCCAGCAGTGTTGAGGGCACAGATACGCAGTATTTT.

This clonotype showed up many times. V is TRBV9 and J is TRBJ2-3; D unresolved. Germline V lookup: CDR1 SGDLS, CDR2 YYNGEE. CDR3 size: 17 residues. V was trimmed by 1 base and J by 2 bases, leaving 17 bases between them. As DNA, the CDR3 is TGTGCCAGCAGCGTAACGTCCGGCGGCTTTCTCACAGATACGCAGTATTTT. Translating gives CASSVTSGGFLTDTQYF. Full variable domain (missing parts from reference TRBV9 and TRBJ2-3): DSGVTQTPKHLITATGQRVTLRCSPRSGDLSVYWYQQSLDQGLQFLIQYYNGEERAKGNILERFSAQQFPDLHSELNLSSLELGDSALYFCASSVTSGGFLTDTQYFGPGTRLTVL.

This clonotype was found a few times. The chain is built from TRBV30 and TRBJ2-1; 14 nucleotides agree with TRBD2. With V trimmed by 1 base and J by 9 bases, 8 bases remained unmatched. The germline CDR1 and CDR2 sequences are GTSNPN and SVGIG (reference sequence). The CDR3 contains 16 residues. CDR3 DNA: TGTGCCTGGAGTGCCGGACTAGCGGGGGGAGGTGGTGAGCAGTTCTTC. This sequence encodes CAWSAGLAGGGGEQFF. Filled out from reference TRBV30 and TRBJ2-1, the complete variable domain reads SQTIHQWPATLVQPVGSPLSLECTVEGTSNPNLYWYRQAAGRGLQLLFYSVGIGQISSEVPQNLSASRPQDRQFILSSKKLLLSDSGFYLCAWSAGLAGGGGEQFFGPGTRLTVL.

The V gene is TRBV5-6, the J gene TRBJ1-2; 7 bases are shared with TRBD1. The CDR3 is 15 amino acids. Germline CDR1 and CDR2: SGHDT and YYEEEE. Germline trimming cut 4 bases from V and 3 bases from J; bases unmatched to any gene: 9. This chain's CDR3 is CASSPGQRGYYGYTF. The CDR3 nucleotides read TGTGCCAGCAGCCCGGGACAGAGAGGGTACTATGGCTACACCTTC.

The count of this clonotype is one. The chain couples TRBV7-9 to TRBJ2-7; 7 bases match TRBD2. CDR1 and CDR2 from the germline V gene are SEHNR and FQNEAQ (reference sequence). V lost 5 bases and J lost 6; bases outside the gene matches: 7. This CDR3 contains 13 residues. The CDR3 loop reads CASSILAPCEQYF. The CDR3 nucleotides are TGTGCCAGCAGCATACTAGCGCCCTGCGAGCAGTACTTC.

The V gene is TRBV18, the J gene TRBJ2-3; 10 bases agree with TRBD2. J lost 2 bases, V lost 2 bases, and 7 bases had no gene match. The CDR3 length is 17 residues. CDR1 and CDR2 (germline): KGHSH, LQKENI. The CDR3 sequence: CASSPFASGGLTDTQYF. The CDR3 nucleotides read TGTGCCAGCTCACCATTTGCTAGCGGGGGCCTCACAGATACGCAGTATTTT.

This clonotype was counted a few times. The chain employs TRBV4-1 and TRBJ1-1; D may be TRBD1 (6 bases). Per the germline V gene, CDR1 is MGHRA and CDR2 is YSYEKL. The V end was cut by 4 bases, the J end by 1 base, with 34 bases between. This CDR3 has 22 residues. CDR3 amino acids: CASSPRAFSATELGAPNTEAFF. CDR3 DNA sequence: TGCGCCAGCAGCCCTAGGGCGTTTTCGGCCACGGAGTTGGGGGCGCCGAACACTGAAGCTTTCTTT.

There are a few counts of this clonotype. The J gene is TRBJ1-1, the V gene TRBV12-5; TRBD1 is a possible D gene (5 bases). There are 13 residues in the CDR3. Germline loops: CDR1 LGHNT, CDR2 FRNRAP. The V end lost 3 bases, the J end lost 7 bases, and 12 bases lay between the germline ends. The CDR3 nucleotides read TGTGCTAGTGGTTTACGGCCAGGGTTTGAAGCTTTCTTT. Amino acids: CASGLRPGFEAFF.

The chain carries TRBV11-1 and TRBJ2-3; D not resolved. Trimming removed 3 bases from V and 2 bases from J, with 3 bases in between. Germline CDR1 is SGHAT and CDR2 is FQDESV (reference sequence). CDR3 length equals 12 residues. This CDR3 reads CASSFATDTQYF. The DNA for the CDR3 is TGTGCCAGCAGCTTCGCCACAGATACGCAGTATTTT.

The CDR3, as DNA: TGTGCCAGCTCCCGGGGAATAGACACTGAAGCTTTCTTT. Protein: CASSRGIDTEAFF. The chain uses TRBV6-1 and TRBJ1-1; D is ambiguous. V was pared by 8 bases and J by 3 bases, with 13 bases between. This CDR3 spans 13 amino acids. Germline CDR1 MNHNS, CDR2 SASEGT.

This clonotype appeared many times. This chain joins TRBV3-1 and TRBJ2-7; 8 nucleotides match TRBD1. V was pared by 3 bases and J by 3 bases, with 13 bases of the junction left unmatched. Germline loops: CDR1 LGHDT, CDR2 YNNKEL (reference sequence). The CDR3 is 17 residues long. CDR3 sequence (DNA): TGTGCCAGCAGCCACCCGACCGGGACAGGAGACATCTACGAGCAGTACTTC. Protein: CASSHPTGTGDIYEQYF.

This clonotype was detected many times. J is TRBJ2-3 and V is TRBV16, with D possibly being TRBD1 (5 bases). Deletions cut 1 base from V and 1 base from J, with 21 bases between. The germline V gene has CDR1 KGHSY and CDR2 FQNENV. The CDR3 runs 19 residues. In DNA, the CDR3 is TGTGCCAGCAGCCAATTCGACTTGTCGGACGTAGGGGGCACAGATACGCAGTATTTT. Amino acid sequence: CASSQFDLSDVGGTDTQYF. The full variable domain, with the rest looked up from reference TRBV16 and TRBJ2-3, is GEEVAQTPKHLVRGEGQKAKLYCAPIKGHSYVFWYQQVLKNEFKFLISFQNENVFDETGMPKERFSAKCLPNSPCSLEIQATKLEDSAVYFCASSQFDLSDVGGTDTQYFGPGTRLTVL.

In this sample, this clonotype turned up many times. CDR3 sequence reads: CSARAGGSGNTIYF. CDR3 in DNA: TGCAGTGCTAGAGCAGGGGGGTCTGGAAACACCATATATTTT. V usage is TRBV20-1 and J usage is TRBJ1-3, with 7 positions matching TRBD1. CDR3 length equals 14 residues. J was trimmed by 1 base and V by 1 base; bases with no gene match: 1. Germline V gene data show CDR1 as DFQATT and CDR2 as SNEGSKA (reference sequence).

This clonotype came up a few times. The chain couples TRBV27 to TRBJ2-3, with D possibly matching TRBD1 (6 bases). Germline V gene data show CDR1 as MNHEY and CDR2 as SMNVEV (reference sequence). Trimming stripped 5 bases from V and 1 base from J, with 13 bases between. This CDR3 has 15 residues. CDR3 in DNA: TGTGCCAGCAGTCCGTCGACAGGCGGCACAGATACGCAGTATTTT. Its translation: CASSPSTGGTDTQYF.

V gene TRBV19 combines with J gene TRBJ1-5; D is perhaps TRBD1 (6 bases). Trimming stripped 10 bases from V and 0 bases from J, with 19 bases between. This CDR3 is 16 amino acids long. Per germline, CDR1 LNHDA and CDR2 SQIVND (reference sequence). The CDR3 loop is CATNRDVTHSNQPQHF. CDR3 DNA: TGTGCCACAAACAGGGACGTGACGCATAGCAATCAGCCCCAGCATTTT.

This clonotype was picked up many times. The J gene is TRBJ2-2, the V gene TRBV6-4, with D hard to call. The CDR3 sequence is 13 residues long. The germline gives CDR1 MRHNA, CDR2 SNTAGT. V was pared by 3 bases and J by 5 bases, with 7 bases between. The CDR3 DNA reads TGTGCCAGCAGTGATCTGGCAACCGGGGAGCTGTTTTTT. Translation gives CASSDLATGELFF.

The chain uses TRBV4-1 and TRBJ1-4, with 7 bases fitting TRBD1. J lost 8 bases, V lost 0 bases, and 9 bases had no gene match. CDR3 length: 16 amino acids. Germline lookup yields CDR1 MGHRA and CDR2 YSYEKL. The CDR3 DNA reads TGCGCCAGCAGCCAAGATTATAGACAGGGAGGAGAAAAACTGTTTTTT. Its protein product is CASSQDYRQGGEKLFF.

Many counts were recorded for this clonotype. The chain combines TRBV5-1 with TRBJ1-1; D may be TRBD1 (6 bases). The germline V and J ends were trimmed by 0 bases and 4 bases, with 7 bases remaining between them. Germline V gene lookup returns CDR1 SGHRS and CDR2 YFSETQ. The CDR3 length is 13 residues. The CDR3 loop is CASSLGQVTEAFF. The DNA for the CDR3 is TGCGCCAGCAGCTTGGGACAGGTCACTGAAGCTTTCTTT.